Sequencing of this TCR beta chain was carried out in a study of shared clonotypes between healthy human individuals (dated by TCRdb to 2018 to 2020). With regard to the full study: Two women and three men aged 18 to 49 years were included in the cohort. For each donor, CD4 naive and CD4 memory were each run on three plates, CD8 naive on two plates, and CD8 memory on one plate. To estimate repertoire size and how much clonotypes are shared between individuals, the study performed deep sequencing of blood TCR repertoires from roughly five healthy adults. To increase sequencing depth and limit assay-specific biases, different laboratories used diverse techniques to prepare libraries and sequence TCR repertoires. Each donor's leukapheresis produced roughly between roughly 0.94 and 9.5 billion PBMCs.

Per the germline V gene, SGHRS is the CDR1 and YFSETQ is the CDR2. Relative to germline, V is 3 bases shorter and J is 4 bases shorter, with 10 bases between their ends. From cysteine to phenylalanine, the CDR3 is 13 amino acids long. Left in the record is the CDR3 DNA by itself, 39 bases read in frame from the first base. The study at large found these results: Sampling was restricted to blood, and TCR repertoires in tissues likely differ from the TCR repertoires found in blood. Pairwise subsampling led to the expectation that sequencing depth would affect the degree of clonotype sharing among donors. Incomplete sequencing was indicated by rarefaction of sorted-subset datasets, despite the large sequencing depth. When four donors were compared, the shared fraction of clonotypes was around 5.1% for naive CD4, approximately 3.3% for naive CD8, 2.3% for memory CD4, and less than 0.45% for memory CD8. Estimated clonotype richness was generally larger for naive than for memory subsets. Because the study included only a small number of donors, the genetic and exposure-history diversity represented was limited. Compared with non-shared clonotypes, clonotypes shared by all four sorted-subset donors had higher generation probabilities.

TCR CDR3 regions were amplified from genomic DNA by multiplex PCR using the deep immunoSEQ assay. For each cell subset, the extracted genomic DNA was distributed evenly across all wells of several immunoSEQ 96-well plates, and each plate served as one replicate. For sorted subsets, each replicate PCR was loaded with 200 ng genomic DNA, equivalent to approximately 33,000 T cell genomes. Purified libraries were quantified with a Qubit 3.0 fluorometer, sized on a Bioanalyzer 2100, and re-quantified with the KAPA Library Quantification kit. Every immunoSEQ 96-well plate was sequenced on a dedicated single-read 150-cycle Illumina NextSeq 550 flow cell. In the source study's methods: The immunoSEQ output contained only junctional sequences without quality scores, so filtering could not match that applied to full-length reads. Sequences were annotated with PyIR, a Python wrapper for IgBLAST v1.9, using IMGT germline references to assign V/J genes and CDR3. Any read was removed if the V/J assignment was weak (E-value above 1e-6), the CDR3 was missing, or the read contained stop codons, out-of-frame junctions, or ambiguous translated residues. V3J clonotypes were defined as sequences sharing the same inferred V gene, J gene, and CDR3 amino acid sequence. The percentage overlap between two repertoires was calculated by dividing the number of shared unique clonotypes by the size of the smaller repertoire. Three approaches were used to assess repertoire richness: RTK rarefaction, the Chao1 estimator, and Recon v2.1 estimates of unobserved clonotypes. Generation probabilities for all TCRbeta clonotypes obtained by the gDNA method from a handful of donors were computed using OLGA. TCRdb took this table from immuneACCESS and kept in-frame rearrangements with V and J called. Such tables lack part of the clones; where checked against another copy, unresolved V genes explain under half of the gap, and the rest is unexplained. That table gives V, J and clone size, and the DNA gave D and trimming. Across this sample there are some 2.1 million clones, with 93% seen only once. Under 2% of the sample is in the top ten clones.

CD8 naive samples consisted of CD45RO-negative cells that were positively selected for CCR7, yielding a CD45RA+CCR7+ population without TemRA cells. Healthy HIV-negative adults with no recently reported acute infections or vaccinations were included as donors. All donors were Caucasian adults living in Nashville, Tennessee, USA. After blood collection by leukapheresis, PBMCs were isolated using Ficoll-Histopaque density gradient centrifugation and then cryopreserved in the vapor phase of liquid nitrogen. Analytical flow cytometry was used to check the purity and quantity of every magnetically sorted T cell population. Genomic DNA was isolated from every sorted fraction and measured by UV absorbance on a Nanodrop 2000c. Details on this clone: This receptor's antigen is unknown. No quality values exist for individual bases; no much larger clone is one base distant.

The sequencing sample was made of naive CD8+ T cells from PBMCs. The cell subset or site label of this sample denotes: CD45RA+CCR7+. The receptor was derived from a man younger than 35 in good health. Some clones in this sample may be carry-over from other donors' samples. The V gene is TRBV5-1 and the J gene is TRBJ1-1, with no confident D gene call. The DNA is TGCGCCAGCAGCTCCCGGGAGCTCACTGAAGCTTTCTTT. It is translated as CASSSRELTEAFF.